This entry features one T cell receptor (beta chain) sequence. Primers used in a second PCR of roughly 6 to 11 cycles were a sample-barcoded 5' primer and a J-beta primer mix. TCRdb processed the 5' RACE reads anew with MiXCR; each CDR3 protein has one entry. The sample carries about 1.8 million distinct CDR3 sequences, roughly 49% recorded once. The sample comes from a study of blood T cells in healthy people across ages. The CDR3 runs 13 residues. Germline V gene sequence: CDR1 SGHRS, CDR2 YFSETQ. Sequenced input: blood. This receptor was taken from a woman aged 35 to 49 in good health. The chain combines TRBV5-1 with TRBJ2-1; D gene uncertain. Near its end, the DNA agrees better with TRBJ2-7, so the J call may be wrong. CDR3: CASNVADYNEQYF. CDR3 nucleotide sequence: TGCGCCAGCAACGTCGCAGATTACAATGAGCAGTACTTC.